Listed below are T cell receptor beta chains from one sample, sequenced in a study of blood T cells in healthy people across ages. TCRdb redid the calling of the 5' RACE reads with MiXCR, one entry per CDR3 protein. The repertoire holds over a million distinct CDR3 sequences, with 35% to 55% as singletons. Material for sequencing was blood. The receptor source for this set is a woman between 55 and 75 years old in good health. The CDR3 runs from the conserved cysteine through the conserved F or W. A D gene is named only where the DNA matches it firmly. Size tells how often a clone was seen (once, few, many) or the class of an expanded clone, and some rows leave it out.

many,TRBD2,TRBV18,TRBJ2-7,CASSPGLAGDEQYF,TGTGCCAGCAGCCCGGGACTAGCGGGAGACGAGCAGTACTTC
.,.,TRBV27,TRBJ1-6,CASLLRGQQNSPLHF,TGTGCCAGCCTCCTCCGGGGGCAGCAAAATTCACCCCTCCACTTT
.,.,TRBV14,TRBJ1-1,CASSRRIQVSDTEAFF,TGTGCCAGCAGCCGCCGAATACAGGTTTCTGACACTGAAGCTTTCTTT
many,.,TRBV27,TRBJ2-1,CASSPTYSWMTMGQFF,TGTGCCAGCAGTCCCACCTACTCCTGGATGACCATGGGGCAGTTCTTC
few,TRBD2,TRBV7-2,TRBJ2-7,CASSSIAGVGQGHNEQYF,TGTGCCAGCAGCTCTATAGCGGGAGTCGGTCAAGGGCATAACGAGCAGTACTTC
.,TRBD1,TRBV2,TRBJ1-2,CASQGQGNSNTF,TGTGCCAGCCAGGGACAGGGAAATAGTAACACCTTC
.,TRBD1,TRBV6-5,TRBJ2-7,CASSYATGSREQYF,TGTGCCAGCAGTTACGCGACAGGGTCTCGCGAGCAGTACTTC
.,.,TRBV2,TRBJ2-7,CASSEAVGTGYEQYF,TGTGCCAGCAGTGAAGCTGTTGGCACAGGGTACGAGCAGTACTTC
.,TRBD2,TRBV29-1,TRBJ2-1,CSVEGRGLAGGYNEQFF,TGCAGCGTTGAAGGAAGGGGACTAGCGGGAGGGTACAATGAGCAGTTCTTC
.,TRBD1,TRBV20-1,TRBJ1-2,CSATQGKTYGYTF,TGCAGTGCTACACAGGGGAAGACCTATGGCTACACCTTC